This TCR beta chain is drawn from a study of T cell repertoires in cytomegalovirus infection. The study, taken as a whole, reports: The study identified carriers of CMV plus the relevant HLA from cumulative public TCR beta family frequency. It was HLA-C-restricted CMV-specific TCR beta clonotypes that dominated the response ex vivo.

This clonotype was seen at least ten times. The antigen remains unidentified. TCRdb recomputed calls from the reads with MiXCR, one row per CDR3 protein. There are approximately 180,000 distinct CDR3 sequences in the sample; under 25% occur only once, and roughly 2.9% lies in the top ten. Germline loops: CDR1 SGHTA, CDR2 FQGNSA. This CDR3 has 11 residues. The ends were cut back, 4 bases at V and 5 bases at J, with 5 bases in the middle. Sequenced material: PBMCs. This clonotype was obtained from a human donor in good health (CMV status not recorded). Some clones in this sample may be carry-over from other donors' samples. This chain connects TRBV7-2 to TRBJ1-1; D unresolved. The CDR3 loop is CASSWVTEAFF. The CDR3, as DNA: TGTGCCAGCAGCTGGGTTACTGAAGCTTTCTTT. The complete variable domain, with remaining parts taken from reference TRBV7-2 and TRBJ1-1, reads GAGVSQSPSNKVTEKGKDVELRCDPISGHTALYWYRQSLGQGLEFLIYFQGNSAPDKSGLPSDRFSAERTGGSVSTLTIQRTQQEDSAVYLCASSWVTEAFFGQGTRLTVV.